This T cell receptor beta chain was sequenced during a study of T cell repertoires in aging, cancer and after chemotherapy. About the study: Six age groups, ranging from 30 or younger to 70 or older, included the donors.

This clonotype is judged medium-sized. Its antigen is unknown. Peripheral blood genomic DNA, not sorted cells or RNA, was the template. Study-wide results and caveats: These repertoire data do not allow conclusions about immunological memory after chemotherapy. Across the chemotherapy interval, each cancer cohort showed higher median generation probability, suggesting thymic rebound.

This CDR3 contains 15 residues. Germline V gene data show CDR1 as LNHDA and CDR2 as SQIVND (reference sequence). J was trimmed by 4 bases and V by 3 bases; bases with no gene match: 5. A mixed TRB-A/B primer pool amplified rearranged TRB by multiplex touch-down PCR. TCRdb re-called the multiplex PCR reads with MiXCR, one entry per CDR3 protein. The table records some 5,000 distinct CDR3 sequences, over 25% of them present only once. The rearrangement joins TRBV19 to TRBJ2-1; 8 bases map to TRBD2. The sample consisted of blood. This TCR was recovered from a human donor with a blood cancer. The donor label of this sample is uncertain. The CDR3 here is CASSIQRGPYNEQFF. The CDR3 coding sequence is TGTGCCAGTAGTATCCAGCGGGGGCCGTACAATGAGCAGTTCTTC.